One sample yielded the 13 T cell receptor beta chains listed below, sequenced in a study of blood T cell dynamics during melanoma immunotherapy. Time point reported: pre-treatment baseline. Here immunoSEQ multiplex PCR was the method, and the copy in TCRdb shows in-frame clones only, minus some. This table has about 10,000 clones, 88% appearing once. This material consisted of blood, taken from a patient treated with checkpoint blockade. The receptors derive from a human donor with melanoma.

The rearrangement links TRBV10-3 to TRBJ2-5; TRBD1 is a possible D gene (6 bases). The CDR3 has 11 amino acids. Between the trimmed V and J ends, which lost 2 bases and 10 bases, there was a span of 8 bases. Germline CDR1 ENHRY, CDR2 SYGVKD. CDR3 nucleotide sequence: TGTGCCATCAGTGAGCGGGACATCCAGTACTTC. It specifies CAISERDIQYF.

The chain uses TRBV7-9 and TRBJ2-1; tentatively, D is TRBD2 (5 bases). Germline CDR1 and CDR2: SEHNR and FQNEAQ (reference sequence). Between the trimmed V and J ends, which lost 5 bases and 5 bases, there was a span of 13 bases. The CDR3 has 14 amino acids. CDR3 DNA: TGTGCCAGCAGCGTTAGCGCTACCCACAATGAGCAGTTCTTC. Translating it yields CASSVSATHNEQFF.

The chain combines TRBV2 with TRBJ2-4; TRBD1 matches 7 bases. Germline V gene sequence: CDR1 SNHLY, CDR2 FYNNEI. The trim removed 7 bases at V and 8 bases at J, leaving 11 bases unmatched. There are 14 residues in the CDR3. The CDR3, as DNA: TGTGCCAGCAACCTACAGGGGAGCATGGACATTCAGTACTTC. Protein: CASNLQGSMDIQYF.

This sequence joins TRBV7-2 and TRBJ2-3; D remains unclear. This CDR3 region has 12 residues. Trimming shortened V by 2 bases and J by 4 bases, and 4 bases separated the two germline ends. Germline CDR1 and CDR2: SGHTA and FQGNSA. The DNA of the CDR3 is TGTGCCAGCAGCTTAAGCGCAGATACGCAGTATTTT. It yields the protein CASSLSADTQYF.

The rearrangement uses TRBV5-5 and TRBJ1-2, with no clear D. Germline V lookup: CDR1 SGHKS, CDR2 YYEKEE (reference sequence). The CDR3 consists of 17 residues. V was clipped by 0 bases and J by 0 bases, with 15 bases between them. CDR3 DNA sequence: TGTGCCAGCAGCTTGGTAAGGCGCAGAAAAACTAACTATGGCTACACCTTC. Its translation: CASSLVRRRKTNYGYTF.

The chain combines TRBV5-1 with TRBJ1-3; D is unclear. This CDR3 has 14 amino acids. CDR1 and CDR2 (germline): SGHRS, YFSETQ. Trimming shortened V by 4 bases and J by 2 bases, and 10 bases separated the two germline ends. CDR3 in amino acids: CASSEDTAGNTIYF. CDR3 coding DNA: TGCGCCAGCAGCGAAGACACGGCTGGAAACACCATATATTTT.

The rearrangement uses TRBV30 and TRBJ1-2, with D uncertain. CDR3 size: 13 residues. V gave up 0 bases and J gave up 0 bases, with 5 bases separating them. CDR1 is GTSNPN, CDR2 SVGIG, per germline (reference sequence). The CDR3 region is CAWSVEANYGYTF. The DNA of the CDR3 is TGTGCCTGGAGTGTAGAAGCTAACTATGGCTACACCTTC.

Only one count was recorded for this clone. CDR3 in amino acids: CASRMTGTYEQYV. The CDR3 nucleotides read TGTGCCAGCAGGATGACAGGTACCTACGAGCAGTACGTC. V gene TRBV6-1 combines with J gene TRBJ2-7; a weak D match, TRBD1 (6 bases). CDR3 length: 13 amino acids. Trimming removed 6 bases from V and 2 bases from J, with 11 bases in between. Germline CDR1 is MNHNS and CDR2 is SASEGT.

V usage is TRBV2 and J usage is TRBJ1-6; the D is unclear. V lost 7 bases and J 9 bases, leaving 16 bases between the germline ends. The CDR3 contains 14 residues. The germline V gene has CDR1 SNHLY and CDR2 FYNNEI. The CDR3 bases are TGTGCCAGCACCCCAGAGGGTAGAGGTTCACCCCTCCACTTT. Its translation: CASTPEGRGSPLHF.

CDR3 coding DNA: TGTGCCAGCAGCCCTACAGGGCTAGCGCAGTACGTC. Translating gives CASSPTGLAQYV. This chain links TRBV28 with TRBJ2-7, with D maybe TRBD1 (6 bases). This CDR3 is built from 12 residues. V was cut by 6 bases and J by 9 bases, with 15 bases left in between. From germline, CDR1 is MDHEN and CDR2 SYDVKM.

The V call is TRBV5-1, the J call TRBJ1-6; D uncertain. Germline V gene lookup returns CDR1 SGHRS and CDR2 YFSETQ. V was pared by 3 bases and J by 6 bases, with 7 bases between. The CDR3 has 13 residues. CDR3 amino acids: CASSSGRNSPLHF. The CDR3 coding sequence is TGCGCCAGCAGCTCGGGCCGTAATTCACCCCTCCACTTT.

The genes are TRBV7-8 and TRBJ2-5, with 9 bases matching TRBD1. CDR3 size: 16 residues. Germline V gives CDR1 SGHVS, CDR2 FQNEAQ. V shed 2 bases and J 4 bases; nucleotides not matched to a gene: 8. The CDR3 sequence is CASSLFHRGLRETQYF. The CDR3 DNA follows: TGTGCCAGCAGCTTATTCCACAGGGGGCTCAGAGAGACCCAGTACTTC.

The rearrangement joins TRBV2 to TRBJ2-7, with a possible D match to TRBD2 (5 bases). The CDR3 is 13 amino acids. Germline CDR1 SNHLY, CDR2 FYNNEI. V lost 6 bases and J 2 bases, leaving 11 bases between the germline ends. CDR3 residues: CASRRASTYEQYV. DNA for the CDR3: TGTGCCAGCAGGCGGGCCTCCACCTACGAGCAGTACGTC.